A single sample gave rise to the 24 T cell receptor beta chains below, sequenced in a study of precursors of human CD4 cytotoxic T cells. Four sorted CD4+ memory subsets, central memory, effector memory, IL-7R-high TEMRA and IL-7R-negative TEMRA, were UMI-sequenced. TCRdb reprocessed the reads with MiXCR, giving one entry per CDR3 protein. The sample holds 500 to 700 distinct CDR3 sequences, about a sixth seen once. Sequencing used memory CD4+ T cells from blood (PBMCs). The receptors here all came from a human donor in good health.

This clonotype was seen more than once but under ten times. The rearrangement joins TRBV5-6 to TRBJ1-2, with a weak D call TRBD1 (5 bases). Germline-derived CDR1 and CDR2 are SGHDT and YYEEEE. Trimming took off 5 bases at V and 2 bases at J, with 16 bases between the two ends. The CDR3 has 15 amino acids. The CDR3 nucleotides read TGTGCCAGCAGTCCCAATGGGGGGGTCAACTATGGCTACACCTTC. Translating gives CASSPNGGVNYGYTF.

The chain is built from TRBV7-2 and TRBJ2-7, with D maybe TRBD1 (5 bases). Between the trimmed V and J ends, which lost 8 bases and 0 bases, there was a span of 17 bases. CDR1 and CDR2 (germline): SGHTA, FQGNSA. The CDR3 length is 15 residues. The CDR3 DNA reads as TGTGCCAGCCAGAACAGGTCGTTAAGCTCCTACGAGCAGTACGTC. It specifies CASQNRSLSSYEQYV.

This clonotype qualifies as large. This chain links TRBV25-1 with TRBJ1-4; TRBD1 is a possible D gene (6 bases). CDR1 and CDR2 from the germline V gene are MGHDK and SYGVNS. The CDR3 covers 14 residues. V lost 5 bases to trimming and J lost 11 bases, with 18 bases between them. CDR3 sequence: CASSPRGGALKLFF. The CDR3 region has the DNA TGTGCCAGCAGTCCCCGGGGGGGGGCGTTGAAACTGTTTTTT.

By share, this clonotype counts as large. The DNA for the CDR3 is TGCAGCGTTGAATATTCGGGGGGGAACATTCAGTACTTC. Translation gives CSVEYSGGNIQYF. The V call is TRBV29-1, the J call TRBJ2-4, with 8 positions matching TRBD2. This CDR3 contains 13 residues. The germline CDR1 and CDR2 sequences are SQVTM and ANQGSEA. Trimming took 2 bases from V and 7 from J; bases not matched to a gene: 4.

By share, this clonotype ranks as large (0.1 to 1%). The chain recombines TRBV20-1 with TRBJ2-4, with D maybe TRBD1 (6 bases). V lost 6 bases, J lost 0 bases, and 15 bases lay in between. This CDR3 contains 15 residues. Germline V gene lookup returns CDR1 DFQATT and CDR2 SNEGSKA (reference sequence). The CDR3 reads CSAPKVTGAKNIQYF. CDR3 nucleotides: TGCAGTGCCCCGAAGGTGACAGGAGCCAAAAACATTCAGTACTTC.

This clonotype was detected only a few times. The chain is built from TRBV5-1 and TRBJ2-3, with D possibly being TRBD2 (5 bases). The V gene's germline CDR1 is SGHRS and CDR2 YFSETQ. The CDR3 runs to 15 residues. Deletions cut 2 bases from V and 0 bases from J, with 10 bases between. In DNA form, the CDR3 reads TGCGCCAGCAGCTTTAGCGACCCTAGCACAGATACGCAGTATTTT. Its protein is CASSFSDPSTDTQYF.

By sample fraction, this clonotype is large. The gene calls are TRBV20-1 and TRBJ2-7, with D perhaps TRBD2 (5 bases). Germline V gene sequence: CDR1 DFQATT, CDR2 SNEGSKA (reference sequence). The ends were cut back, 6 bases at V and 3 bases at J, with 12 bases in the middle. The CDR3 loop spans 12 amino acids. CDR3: CSARDQLYEQYF. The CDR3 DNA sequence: TGCAGTGCGAGGGATCAACTCTACGAGCAGTACTTC.

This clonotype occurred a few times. The CDR3 here is CASSQNRSLSSYEQYV. The CDR3 DNA reads as TGTGCCAGCAGCCAGAACAGGTCGTTAAGCTCCTACGAGCAGTACGTC. The chain couples TRBV7-2 to TRBJ2-7; D possibly corresponds to TRBD1 (5 bases). The CDR3 is 16 residues long. The ends were cut back, 5 bases at V and 0 bases at J, with 17 bases in the middle. CDR1 and CDR2 (germline): SGHTA, FQGNSA.

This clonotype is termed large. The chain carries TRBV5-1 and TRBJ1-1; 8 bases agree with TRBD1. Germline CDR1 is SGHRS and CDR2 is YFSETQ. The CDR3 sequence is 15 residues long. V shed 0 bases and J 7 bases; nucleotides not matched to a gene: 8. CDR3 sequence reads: CASSLAIGQGSEAFF. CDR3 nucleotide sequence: TGCGCCAGCAGCTTGGCCATAGGACAGGGAAGTGAAGCTTTCTTT.

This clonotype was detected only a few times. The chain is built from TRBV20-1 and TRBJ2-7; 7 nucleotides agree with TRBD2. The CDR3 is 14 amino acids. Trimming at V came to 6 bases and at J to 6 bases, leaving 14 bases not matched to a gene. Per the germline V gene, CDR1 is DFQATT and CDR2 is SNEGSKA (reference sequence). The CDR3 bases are TGCAGTGCCTCAGTTGCGGGAGTCTCGAGCGAGCAGTACTTC. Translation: CSASVAGVSSEQYF.

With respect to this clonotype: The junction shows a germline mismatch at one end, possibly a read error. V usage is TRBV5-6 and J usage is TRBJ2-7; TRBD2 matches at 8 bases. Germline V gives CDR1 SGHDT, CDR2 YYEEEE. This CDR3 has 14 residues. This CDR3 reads CAISFSGLGPEQYF. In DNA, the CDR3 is TGTGCCATCAGCTTTTCGGGACTAGGCCCCGAGCAGTACTTC.

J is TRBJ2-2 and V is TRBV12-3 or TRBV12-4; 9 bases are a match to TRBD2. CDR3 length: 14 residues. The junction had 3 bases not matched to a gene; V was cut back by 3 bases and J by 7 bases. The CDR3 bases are TGTGCCAGCAGTTTGTTAGCGGGAGTCGGGGAGCTGTTTTTT. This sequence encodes CASSLLAGVGELFF.

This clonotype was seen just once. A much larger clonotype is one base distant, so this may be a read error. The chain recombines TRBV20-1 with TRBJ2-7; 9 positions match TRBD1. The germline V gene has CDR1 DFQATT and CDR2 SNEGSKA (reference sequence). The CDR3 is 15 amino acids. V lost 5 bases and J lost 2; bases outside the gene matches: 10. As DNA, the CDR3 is TGCAGTGCTTACTCCGGGACAGGGAGCGCCTACGAGCAGTACTTC. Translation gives CSAYSGTGSAYEQYF.

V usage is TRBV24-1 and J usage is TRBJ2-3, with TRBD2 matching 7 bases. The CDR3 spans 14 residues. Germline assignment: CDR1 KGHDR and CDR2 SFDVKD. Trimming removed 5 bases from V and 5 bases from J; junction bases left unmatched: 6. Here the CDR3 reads CATSVVGGGDTQYF. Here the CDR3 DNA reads TGTGCCACCAGTGTTGTGGGCGGGGGAGATACGCAGTATTTT.

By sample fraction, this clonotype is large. In nucleotides, the CDR3 is TGCAGCGTCCGGGGACAGGGGGCTTTCTTT. Amino acid sequence: CSVRGQGAFF. The V gene is TRBV29-1, the J gene TRBJ1-1, with TRBD1 identical over 10 bases. V gave up 6 bases and J gave up 11 bases; unmatched junction bases: 3. The CDR3 is 10 amino acids. Germline lookup yields CDR1 SQVTM and CDR2 ANQGSEA.

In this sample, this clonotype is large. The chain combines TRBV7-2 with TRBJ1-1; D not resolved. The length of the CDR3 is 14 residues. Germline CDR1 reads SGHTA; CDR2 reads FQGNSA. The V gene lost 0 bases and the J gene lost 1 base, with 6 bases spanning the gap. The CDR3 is CASSLAPGNTEAFF. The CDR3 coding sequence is TGTGCCAGCAGCTTAGCTCCGGGGAACACTGAAGCTTTCTTT.

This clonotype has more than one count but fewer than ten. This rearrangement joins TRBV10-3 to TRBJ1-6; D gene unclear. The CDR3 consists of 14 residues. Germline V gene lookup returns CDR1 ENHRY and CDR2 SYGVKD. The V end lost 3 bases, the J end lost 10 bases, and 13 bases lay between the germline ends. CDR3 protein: CAISEGGGNSPLHF. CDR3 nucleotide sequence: TGTGCCATCAGTGAAGGAGGCGGGAACTCACCCCTCCACTTT.

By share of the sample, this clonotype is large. The CDR3 region is CASGQGGTEAFF. As DNA, the CDR3 is TGTGCCAGCGGACAGGGCGGGACTGAAGCTTTCTTT. The chain joins TRBV12-3 or TRBV12-4 to TRBJ1-1, with 8 bases identical to TRBD1. The junction had 4 bases not matched to a gene; V was cut back by 8 bases and J by 5 bases. The CDR3 is made up of 12 amino acids.

CDR3 bases: TGTGCCAGCTCACCAACACTTTCGGGCGCCGGGGCCAACGTCCTGACTTTC. As protein: CASSPTLSGAGANVLTF. The genes are TRBV18 and TRBJ2-6; D not certain. Looked up from germline, CDR1 is KGHSH and CDR2 is LQKENI. V dropped 2 bases and J dropped 4 bases, with 15 bases sitting between them. This CDR3 has 17 residues.

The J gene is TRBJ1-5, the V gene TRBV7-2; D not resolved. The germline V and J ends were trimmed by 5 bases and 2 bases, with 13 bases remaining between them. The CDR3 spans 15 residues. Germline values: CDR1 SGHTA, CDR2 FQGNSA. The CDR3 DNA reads TGTGCCAGCAGCACCGCCGGGAGGGGCAATCAGCCCCAGCATTTT. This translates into CASSTAGRGNQPQHF.

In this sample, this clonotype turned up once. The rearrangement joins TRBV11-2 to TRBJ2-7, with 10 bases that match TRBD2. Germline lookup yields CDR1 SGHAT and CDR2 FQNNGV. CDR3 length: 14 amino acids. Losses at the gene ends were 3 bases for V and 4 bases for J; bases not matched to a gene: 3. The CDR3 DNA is TGTGCCAGCAGCTTCTCTAGCGGGGGTTACGAGCAGTACTTC. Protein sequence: CASSFSSGGYEQYF.

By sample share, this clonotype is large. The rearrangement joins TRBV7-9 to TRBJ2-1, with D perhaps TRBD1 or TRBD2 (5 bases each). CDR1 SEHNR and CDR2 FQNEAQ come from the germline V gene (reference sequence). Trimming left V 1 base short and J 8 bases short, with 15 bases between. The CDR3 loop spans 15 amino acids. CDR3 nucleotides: TGTGCCAGCAGCTTAGTAGGGTCGGGGCGCGATGAGCAGTTCTTC. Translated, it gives CASSLVGSGRDEQFF.

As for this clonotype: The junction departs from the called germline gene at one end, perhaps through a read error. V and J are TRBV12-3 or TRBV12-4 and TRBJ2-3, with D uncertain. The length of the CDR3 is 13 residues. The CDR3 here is CASSFFSPDTQYF. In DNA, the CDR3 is TGTGCCAGCAGTTTTTTTAGCCCGGATACGCAGTATTTC.

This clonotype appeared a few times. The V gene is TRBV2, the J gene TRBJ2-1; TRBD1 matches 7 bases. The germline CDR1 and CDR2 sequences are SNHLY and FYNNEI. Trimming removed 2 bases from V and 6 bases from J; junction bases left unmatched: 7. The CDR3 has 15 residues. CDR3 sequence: CASSEQGVRGNEQFF. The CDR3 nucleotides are TGTGCCAGCAGTGAACAGGGGGTAAGAGGCAATGAGCAGTTCTTC.